This T cell receptor (beta chain) was retrieved from a study of post-analysis software for immune sequencing data. Study-level background: As for disease course, relapsing-remitting, secondary progressive and progressive-relapsing multiple sclerosis were all included.

The CDR3 is made up of 12 amino acids. CDR1 is MGHDK, CDR2 SYGVNS, per germline. The V and J ends lost 6 bases and 8 bases respectively, with 13 bases between them. Researchers reported that TCR beta cDNA libraries carried unique molecular identifiers. Input amounts of 1 to 10 million T cells were used. These gave around 500,000 cDNA molecules, so each molecule approximated one T cell. In TCRdb, the PCR reads were re-called with MiXCR into one record per CDR3 protein. The sample has a few hundred thousand distinct CDR3 sequences; less than 35% are singletons. Findings and caveats of the study: A significant reduction in normalized Chao1 diversity was observed in multiple sclerosis patients versus controls. Samples sharing a preparation batch grouped tightly together when assessed by F measure. The study found TRBV5-6, TRBV5-1 and TRBV20-1 among roughly 5 TRBV segments more frequent in patients than controls.

A word on this clonotype: Its target is unknown.

Sequencing was carried out using blood. The rearrangement joins TRBV25-1 to TRBJ1-1; tentatively, D is TRBD1 (6 bases). This clonotype was sampled from a girl aged 5-17 years with multiple sclerosis. This CDR3 is CASRGGAAEAFF. The CDR3 nucleotides are TGTGCCAGCAGGGGGGGGGCAGCCGAAGCTTTCTTT.